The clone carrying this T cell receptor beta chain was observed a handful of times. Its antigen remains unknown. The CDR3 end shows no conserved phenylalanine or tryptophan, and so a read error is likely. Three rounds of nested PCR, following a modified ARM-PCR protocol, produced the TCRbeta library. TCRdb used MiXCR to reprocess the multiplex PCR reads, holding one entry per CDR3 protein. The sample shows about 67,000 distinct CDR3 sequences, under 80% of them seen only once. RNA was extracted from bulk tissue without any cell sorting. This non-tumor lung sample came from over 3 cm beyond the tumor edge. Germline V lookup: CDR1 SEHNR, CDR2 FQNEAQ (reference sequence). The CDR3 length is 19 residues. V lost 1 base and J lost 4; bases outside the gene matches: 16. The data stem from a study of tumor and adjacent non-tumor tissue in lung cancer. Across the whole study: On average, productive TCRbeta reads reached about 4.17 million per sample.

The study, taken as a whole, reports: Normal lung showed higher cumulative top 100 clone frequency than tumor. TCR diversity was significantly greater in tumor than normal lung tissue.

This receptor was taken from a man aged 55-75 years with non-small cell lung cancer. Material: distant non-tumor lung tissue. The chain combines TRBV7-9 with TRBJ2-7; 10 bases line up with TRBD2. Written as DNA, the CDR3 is TGTGCCAGCAGCTTAGAGACGGGACTAGCGAGCTATACATCTTACGAGCAGTACCTC. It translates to CASSLETGLASYTSYEQYL.